This T cell receptor beta chain was observed in a study of response to subunit inactivated influenza vaccine. Whole-study findings and limits: Few additional T cells are recruited per seasonal influenza vaccination, authors suggested.

As for this clonotype: What it binds is unknown.

One entry per CDR3 protein, called by TCRdb with MiXCR from the RT-PCR reads. The sample has hundreds of thousands of distinct CDR3 sequences, 14% seen once. V lost 0 bases to trimming and J lost 0 bases, with 8 bases between them. Germline loops: CDR1 SGDLS, CDR2 YYNGEE. This CDR3 is built from 15 residues. The chain carries TRBV9 and TRBJ2-3, with no clear D. The input for sequencing was PBMCs from blood, taken roughly 2 weeks before vaccination. The sequence came from a man in his fifties who received an inactivated influenza vaccine. The CDR3 sequence is CASSVATHSTDTQYF. The DNA for the CDR3 is TGTGCCAGCAGCGTAGCTACGCATAGCACAGATACGCAGTATTTT. Complete variable domain (other parts from reference TRBV9 and TRBJ2-3): DSGVTQTPKHLITATGQRVTLRCSPRSGDLSVYWYQQSLDQGLQFLIQYYNGEERAKGNILERFSAQQFPDLHSELNLSSLELGDSALYFCASSVATHSTDTQYFGPGTRLTVL.